The entry that follows covers one TCR beta chain sequence. TCRdb's copy holds only in-frame clones and misses some; the assay was immunoSEQ multiplex PCR. The sample holds some 80,000 clones, less than 90% seen once. These data belong to a study of radiation and T cells in renal cell carcinoma. Time point denoted: blood 4 weeks post-SBRT, at nephrectomy. Sample treatment: 15 Gy SBRT to primary tumor, nephrectomy 4 weeks later. Nephrectomy followed 15 Gy stereotactic body radiation by 4 weeks. This renal cell carcinoma was of the clear cell type. V was clipped by 0 bases and J by 6 bases, with 14 bases between them. The CDR3 contains 15 residues. Germline values: CDR1 SGHAT, CDR2 FQNNGV.

This specimen was blood, taken from a patient whose treatment included radiotherapy and nephrectomy. The rearrangement links TRBV11-2 to TRBJ1-1; D is ambiguous. This clonotype originated in a woman aged 60-75 years with renal cell carcinoma. DNA of the CDR3: TGTGCCAGCAGCTTAGAGGCGGGCCTGGGAGCTGAAGCTTTCTTT. Amino acids: CASSLEAGLGAEAFF.